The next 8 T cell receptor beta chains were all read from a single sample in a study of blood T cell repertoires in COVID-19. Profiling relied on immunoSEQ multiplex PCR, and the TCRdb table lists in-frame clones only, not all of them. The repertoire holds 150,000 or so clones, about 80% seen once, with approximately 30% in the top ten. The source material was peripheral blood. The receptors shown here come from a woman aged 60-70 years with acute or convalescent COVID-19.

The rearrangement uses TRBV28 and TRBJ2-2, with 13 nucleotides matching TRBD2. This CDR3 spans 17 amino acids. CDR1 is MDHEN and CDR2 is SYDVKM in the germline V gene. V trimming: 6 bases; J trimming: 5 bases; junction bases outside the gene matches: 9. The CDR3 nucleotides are TGTGCCAGCAGCCCGACTAGCGGGGGGTTGGGTACCGGGGAGCTGTTTTTT. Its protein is CASSPTSGGLGTGELFF.

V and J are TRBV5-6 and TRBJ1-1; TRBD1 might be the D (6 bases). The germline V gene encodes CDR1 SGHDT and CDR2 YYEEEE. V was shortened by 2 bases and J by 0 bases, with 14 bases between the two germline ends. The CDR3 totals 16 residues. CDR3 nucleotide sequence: TGTGCCAGCAGCTTCGGGACAAGGAATCTGAACACTGAAGCTTTCTTT. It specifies CASSFGTRNLNTEAFF.

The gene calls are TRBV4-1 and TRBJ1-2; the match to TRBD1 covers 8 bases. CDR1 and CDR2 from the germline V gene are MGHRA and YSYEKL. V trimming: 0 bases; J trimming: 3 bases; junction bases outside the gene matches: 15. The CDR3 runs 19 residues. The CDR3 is CASSQDRGATGGVDYGYTF. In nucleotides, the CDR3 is TGCGCCAGCAGCCAAGATAGGGGGGCTACAGGGGGTGTAGACTATGGCTACACCTTC.

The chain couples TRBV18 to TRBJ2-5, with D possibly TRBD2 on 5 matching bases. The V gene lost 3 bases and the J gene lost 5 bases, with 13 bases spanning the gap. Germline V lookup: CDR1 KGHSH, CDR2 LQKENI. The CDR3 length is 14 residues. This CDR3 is CASSPAGGFETQYF. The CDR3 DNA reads TGTGCCAGCTCACCCGCAGGAGGTTTTGAGACCCAGTACTTC.

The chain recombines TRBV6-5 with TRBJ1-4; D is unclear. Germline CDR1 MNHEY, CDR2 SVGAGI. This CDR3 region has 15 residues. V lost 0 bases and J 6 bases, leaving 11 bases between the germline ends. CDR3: CASSYSGVGDEKLFF. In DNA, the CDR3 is TGTGCCAGCAGTTACTCGGGTGTCGGGGATGAAAAACTGTTTTTT.

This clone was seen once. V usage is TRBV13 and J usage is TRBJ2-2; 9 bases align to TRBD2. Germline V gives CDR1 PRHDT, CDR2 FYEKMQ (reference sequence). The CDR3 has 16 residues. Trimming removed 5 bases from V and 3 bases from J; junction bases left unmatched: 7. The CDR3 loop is CASSTPSGVYTGELFF. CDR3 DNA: TGTGCCAGCAGCACCCCTAGCGGGGTTTACACCGGGGAGCTGTTTTTT. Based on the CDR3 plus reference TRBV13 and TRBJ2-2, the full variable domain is AAGVIQSPRHLIKEKRETATLKCYPIPRHDTVYWYQQGPGQDPQFLISFYEKMQSDKGSIPDRFSAQQFSDYHSELNMSSLELGDSALYFCASSTPSGVYTGELFFGEGSRLTVL.

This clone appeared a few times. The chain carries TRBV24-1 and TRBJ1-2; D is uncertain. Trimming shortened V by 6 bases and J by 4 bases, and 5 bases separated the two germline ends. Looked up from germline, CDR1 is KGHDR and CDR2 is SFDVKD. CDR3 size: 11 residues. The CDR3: CATSSGYGYTF. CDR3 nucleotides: TGTGCCACCAGTTCAGGCTATGGCTACACCTTC.

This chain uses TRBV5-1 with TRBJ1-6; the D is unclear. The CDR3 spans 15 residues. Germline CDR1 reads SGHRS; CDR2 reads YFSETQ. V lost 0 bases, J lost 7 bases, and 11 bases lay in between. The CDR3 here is CASSLGQKRNSPLHF. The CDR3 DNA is TGCGCCAGCAGCTTGGGGCAGAAGAGGAATTCACCCCTCCACTTT. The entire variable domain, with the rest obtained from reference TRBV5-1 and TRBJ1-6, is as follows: KAGVTQTPRYLIKTRGQQVTLSCSPISGHRSVSWYQQTPGQGLQFLFEYFSETQRNKGNFPGRFSGRQFSNSRSEMNVSTLELGDSALYLCASSLGQKRNSPLHFGNGTRLTVT.